The source of this T cell receptor (beta chain) is a study of T cell changes during pregnancy in multiple sclerosis. Measured with immunoSEQ multiplex PCR; TCRdb has only the in-frame clones, and not every one. The sample lists approximately 73,000 clones, just over 90% seen once, with around 0.21% in the top ten. CDR3 length: 16 amino acids. Germline loops: CDR1 SGHTA, CDR2 FQGNSA. Trimming removed 3 bases from V and 8 bases from J; junction bases left unmatched: 14. The V and J genes are TRBV7-2 and TRBJ1-1, with 8 bases matching TRBD1. Here the sequenced sample was CD4+ T cells from peripheral blood mononuclear cells, taken before pregnancy. The clonotype comes from a female donor with multiple sclerosis, enrolled in a pregnancy study. This CDR3 is CASSFAAGSQGVEAFF. CDR3 bases: TGTGCCAGCAGCTTCGCGGCCGGGTCACAGGGGGTCGAAGCTTTCTTT.